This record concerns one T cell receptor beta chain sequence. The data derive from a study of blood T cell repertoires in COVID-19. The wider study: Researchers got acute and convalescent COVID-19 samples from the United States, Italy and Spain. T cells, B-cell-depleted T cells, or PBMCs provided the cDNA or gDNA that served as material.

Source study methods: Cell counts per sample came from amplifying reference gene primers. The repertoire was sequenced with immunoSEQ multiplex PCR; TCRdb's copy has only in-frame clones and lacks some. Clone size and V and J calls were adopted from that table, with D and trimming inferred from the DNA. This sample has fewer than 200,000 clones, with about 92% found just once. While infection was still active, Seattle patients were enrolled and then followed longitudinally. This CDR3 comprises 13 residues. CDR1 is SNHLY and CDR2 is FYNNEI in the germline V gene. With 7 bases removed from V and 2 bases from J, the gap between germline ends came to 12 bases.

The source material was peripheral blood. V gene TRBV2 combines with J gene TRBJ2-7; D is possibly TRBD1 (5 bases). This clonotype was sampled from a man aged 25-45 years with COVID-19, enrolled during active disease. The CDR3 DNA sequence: TGTGCCAGCATTCTCGGACAAACCTACGAGCAGTACTTC. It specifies CASILGQTYEQYF.